There are a few counts of the clone carrying this TCR beta chain. The antigen is unknown. The sample comes from a study of post-analysis software for immune sequencing data. Study-level results: Controls showed significantly higher normalized Chao1 diversity than did multiple sclerosis patients. About 5 TRBV segments appeared more often in patients than in controls, and TRBV5-6, TRBV5-1 and TRBV20-1 were among these.

The TCR beta cDNA libraries carried unique molecular identifiers. A population of roughly 0.9 to 11 million T cells gave rise to 400,000 to 550,000 cDNA molecules. MiXCR, run by TCRdb on the PCR reads, gives a single entry per CDR3 protein. The sample carries about 540,000 distinct CDR3 sequences, approximately 34% recorded once. CDR1 and CDR2 from the germline V gene are DFQATT and SNEGSKA (reference sequence). V was pared by 0 bases and J by 0 bases, with 13 bases between. The CDR3 runs to 16 residues. Sequenced sample: blood. V gene TRBV20-1 combines with J gene TRBJ2-3; tentatively, D is TRBD2 (5 bases). The origin of this receptor is a girl aged 2 to 17 with multiple sclerosis. CDR3 region: CSARDRLATSTDTQYF. The CDR3 DNA is TGCAGTGCTAGAGATCGGCTAGCTACGAGCACAGATACGCAGTATTTT.